A selection of T cell receptor beta chains follows, all from one sample in a study of OX40 agonist ivuxolimab in advanced cancers. Sequenced by immunoSEQ multiplex PCR; TCRdb stores in-frame clones only, minus some. The sample has 50,000 to 60,000 clones, 70% to 80% seen once; the top ten hold 0.95% to 1.5%. The specimen was CD4+ or CD8+ T cells sorted from blood, collected in a trial of the OX40 agonist ivuxolimab. The receptors were sampled from an adult with an advanced solid tumor such as melanoma, head and neck, liver or kidney cancer. Each CDR3 is given with its conserved first and last residue. The order of the fields is J gene, D gene, V gene, clone size, CDR3 DNA, CDR3 protein. A D gene is named only where the DNA matches it firmly. Some rows have no size entry. The others give once, few or many, or a class for an expanded clone.

J gene: TRBJ2-3
D gene: NA
V gene: TRBV6-5
clone size: NA
CDR3 DNA: TGTGCCAGCAGTTATTTGTGGACCACAGATACGCAGTATTTT
CDR3 protein: CASSYLWTTDTQYF

J gene: TRBJ2-1
D gene: NA
V gene: TRBV14
clone size: NA
CDR3 DNA: TGTGCCAGCAGCCAAGATAGAGGGAGGAATGAGCAGTTCTTC
CDR3 protein: CASSQDRGRNEQFF

J gene: TRBJ1-1
D gene: TRBD1
V gene: TRBV2
clone size: few
CDR3 DNA: TGTGCCAGCAAGGGACAGGGGTGGGGGACTGAAGCTTTCTTT
CDR3 protein: CASKGQGWGTEAFF

J gene: TRBJ2-7
D gene: NA
V gene: TRBV28
clone size: NA
CDR3 DNA: TGTGCCAGCAGTCCCGCTCGAGTACCGGGAGAGCAGTACTTC
CDR3 protein: CASSPARVPGEQYF

J gene: TRBJ2-7
D gene: NA
V gene: TRBV28
clone size: NA
CDR3 DNA: TGTGCCAGCAGTCGCCACAGGGTACCCTACGAGCAGTACTTC
CDR3 protein: CASSRHRVPYEQYF

J gene: TRBJ2-1
D gene: TRBD2
V gene: TRBV9
clone size: NA
CDR3 DNA: TGTGCCAGCAGCTTAAGCGGGGGGGCCAATGAGCAGTTCTTC
CDR3 protein: CASSLSGGANEQFF

J gene: TRBJ1-5
D gene: TRBD1
V gene: TRBV11-2
clone size: NA
CDR3 DNA: TGTGCCAGCAGCTTAGCAGGACAGGGAAATCAGCCCCAGCATTTT
CDR3 protein: CASSLAGQGNQPQHF

J gene: TRBJ2-7
D gene: NA
V gene: TRBV6-1
clone size: NA
CDR3 DNA: TGTGCCAGCAGTGATATCCTCACTAGCTGGTCCTACGAGCAGTACTTC
CDR3 protein: CASSDILTSWSYEQYF

J gene: TRBJ1-5
D gene: NA
V gene: TRBV15
clone size: NA
CDR3 DNA: TGTGCCACCAGCAGAGAGCAAGGGCAGGGGACCCCCCTAGGATATAGCAATCAGCCCCAGCATTTT
CDR3 protein: CATSREQGQGTPLGYSNQPQHF

J gene: TRBJ2-5
D gene: TRBD2
V gene: TRBV4-2
clone size: NA
CDR3 DNA: TGTGCCAGCAGCCAAGGACTAGCTTCGGAGACCCAGTACTTC
CDR3 protein: CASSQGLASETQYF

J gene: TRBJ2-5
D gene: TRBD1
V gene: TRBV15
clone size: NA
CDR3 DNA: TGTGCCACCAGCAGGGGACAAGGACAGGGACAAGAGACCCAGTACTTC
CDR3 protein: CATSRGQGQGQETQYF

J gene: TRBJ1-2
D gene: TRBD1
V gene: TRBV9
clone size: NA
CDR3 DNA: TGTGCCAGCAGCGCCTCCGGGACAGGCTATACTCCCTATGGCTACACCTTC
CDR3 protein: CASSASGTGYTPYGYTF

J gene: TRBJ2-5
D gene: NA
V gene: TRBV7-9
clone size: NA
CDR3 DNA: TGTGCCAGCAGCTTAGACCAAGAGACCCAGTACTTC
CDR3 protein: CASSLDQETQYF

J gene: TRBJ1-1
D gene: TRBD1
V gene: TRBV5-1
clone size: NA
CDR3 DNA: TGCGCCAGCAGCTGGACAGGCGAAATGAACACTGAAGCTTTCTTT
CDR3 protein: CASSWTGEMNTEAFF

J gene: TRBJ2-6
D gene: NA
V gene: TRBV15
clone size: NA
CDR3 DNA: TGTGCCACCAGCAGAGACCGACAGGGAATAGCCCAGCGGGAACTATCCTCTGGGGCCAACGTCCTGACTTTC
CDR3 protein: CATSRDRQGIAQRELSSGANVLTF

J gene: TRBJ1-2
D gene: NA
V gene: TRBV6-1
clone size: NA
CDR3 DNA: TGTGCCAGCAGTGACAGGAATCTCTATGGCTACACCTTC
CDR3 protein: CASSDRNLYGYTF

J gene: TRBJ1-2
D gene: TRBD1
V gene: TRBV18
clone size: NA
CDR3 DNA: TGTGCCAGCTCAGCCAACGATCTGACAGGGACTAACTATGGCTACACCTTC
CDR3 protein: CASSANDLTGTNYGYTF

J gene: TRBJ1-5
D gene: NA
V gene: TRBV10-3
clone size: NA
CDR3 DNA: TGTGCCATCAGTGAATCAGTTAACAATCAGCCCCAGCATTTT
CDR3 protein: CAISESVNNQPQHF

J gene: TRBJ2-7
D gene: TRBD1
V gene: TRBV5-6
clone size: NA
CDR3 DNA: TGTGCCAGCACCGGGACAGGAGCCTACGAGCAGTACTTC
CDR3 protein: CASTGTGAYEQYF

J gene: TRBJ1-4
D gene: NA
V gene: TRBV6-5
clone size: NA
CDR3 DNA: TGTGCCAGCAGTTACTCGACCAGGTACAATGAAAAACTGTTTTTT
CDR3 protein: CASSYSTRYNEKLFF

J gene: TRBJ2-2
D gene: TRBD2
V gene: TRBV30
clone size: NA
CDR3 DNA: TGTGCCGGGAAGGATTTGTGGCTAGCGGGAAACACCGGGGAGCTGTTTTTT
CDR3 protein: CAGKDLWLAGNTGELFF

J gene: TRBJ2-7
D gene: TRBD2
V gene: TRBV28
clone size: NA
CDR3 DNA: TGTGCCAGCAGTTTAGGAGAGACTAGCGTCTACGAGCAGTACTTC
CDR3 protein: CASSLGETSVYEQYF